Listed below are T cell receptor beta chains from one sample, sequenced in a study of blood T cells in healthy people across ages. Using its own MiXCR run on the 5' RACE reads, TCRdb lists one record per CDR3 protein. This table holds 730,000 or so distinct CDR3 sequences, 40% to 45% found once. The material sequenced was blood. The receptor set was obtained from a man older than 75 in good health. CDR3s include the opening cysteine and the closing phenylalanine or tryptophan. The D gene is left open where the match is weak. A clone size is listed for some rows: how often the clone was seen (once, few, many), or a class if it is expanded.

d_call j_call clone_size v_call cdr3_nt cdr3_aa
TRBD1 TRBJ2-6 few TRBV20-1 TGCAGTGCAGGGAGCAGGGGGCTCGGGTCTGGGGCCAACGTCCTGACTTTC CSAGSRGLGSGANVLTF
TRBD1 TRBJ2-4 many TRBV4-2 TGTGCCAGCAGCCTGGGCCGGACAGGGGGCACGAGGGACATTCAGTACTTC CASSLGRTGGTRDIQYF
- TRBJ1-1 - TRBV7-2 TGTGCCAGCAGCTTAGTGTTGGTGGGAGCGAACACTGAAGCTTTCTTT CASSLVLVGANTEAFF
TRBD1 TRBJ1-1 few TRBV28 TGTGCCAGCAGTTTATGGATGGGACAGGGGAACACTGAAGCTTTCTTT CASSLWMGQGNTEAFF
TRBD2 TRBJ2-5 - TRBV9 TGTGCCAGCAGCCCAAGCGATAGCGGGGGCCAAGAGACCCAGTACTTC CASSPSDSGGQETQYF
- TRBJ2-1 - TRBV6-2/TRBV6-3 TGTGCCAGCAGTCCCGGGACTCTCCGCAAAATGTCCTACAATGAGCAGTTCTTC CASSPGTLRKMSYNEQFF
TRBD2 TRBJ2-5 few TRBV20-1 TGCAGTGCTAGAGCCTCGGCGGGGGGGGAGACCCAGTACTTC CSARASAGGETQYF
- TRBJ1-2 - TRBV6-5 TGTGCCAGCACCAACCTGGGGGATCGCTATGGCTACACCTTC CASTNLGDRYGYTF
TRBD2 TRBJ2-7 few TRBV6-5 TGTGCCAGCAGTTACTCCGGGGGGAAGGTCTACGAGCAGTACTTC CASSYSGGKVYEQYF
TRBD1 TRBJ1-2 few TRBV7-2 TGTGCCAGCAGCCCTACAACAGGGGGCGCTTATGGCTACACCTTC CASSPTTGGAYGYTF
- TRBJ2-7 many TRBV10-3 TGTGCCATCAGGGGGACGGATAGCTCCTACGAGCAGTACTTC CAIRGTDSSYEQYF
- TRBJ2-7 - TRBV20-1 TGCAGTGCAGAGGGACCAGGATCCTACGAGCAGTACTTC CSAEGPGSYEQYF
- TRBJ2-2 - TRBV3-1 TGTGCCAGCAGCCAAGATTTTGTGGAGACGCTGTTTTTT CASSQDFVETLFF
- TRBJ1-2 - TRBV7-2 TGTGCCAGCAGCTTAGGGCCCGGGACACCTAACTATGGCTACACCTTC CASSLGPGTPNYGYTF
- TRBJ2-7 few TRBV20-1 TGCAGTGCTACTCGTCCCGGGACCGCCGCCTACGAGCAGTACTTC CSATRPGTAAYEQYF
- TRBJ2-5 - TRBV4-2 TGTGCCAACAGCCAGAACAGGGTTGAGACCCAGTACTTC CANSQNRVETQYF
- TRBJ1-1 - TRBV29-1 TGCAGCGTTCCAGGGGCCATGAACACTGAAGCTTTCTTT CSVPGAMNTEAFF
TRBD1 TRBJ1-5 - TRBV4-3 TGCGCCAGCAGCCAAGAGGAGGGGGCCTATCAGCCCCAGCATTTT CASSQEEGAYQPQHF
- TRBJ2-4 many TRBV2 TGTGCCAGCAGTGCAAAAAACATTCAGTACTTC CASSAKNIQYF
TRBD1 TRBJ2-7 - TRBV6-2/TRBV6-3 TGTGCCAGCATTAACCCCGGGACAGGGAACTACGAGCAGTACTTC CASINPGTGNYEQYF
- TRBJ2-5 many TRBV29-1 TGCAGCGTTGAAGAGAACAGGGCTCCCCAGTACTTC CSVEENRAPQYF
- TRBJ2-1 few TRBV6-2/TRBV6-3 TGTGCCAGCAGTCAAGGAGGGTTCACCTACAATGAGCAGTTCTTC CASSQGGFTYNEQFF
- TRBJ2-3 - TRBV21-1 TGTGCCAGCAGCCCCGGGCCGACAGGGAGTTCTGAAACGGGCACAGATACGCAGTATTTT CASSPGPTGSSETGTDTQYF
TRBD1 TRBJ2-6 - TRBV28 TGTGCCAGCAGTCACGGACAGGGGGCTTTGACTGGGGCCAACGTCCTGACTTTC CASSHGQGALTGANVLTF
- TRBJ2-5 few TRBV29-1 TGCAGCGTTGACCGGGTTTTTGGGCAAGAGACCCAGTACTTC CSVDRVFGQETQYF
- TRBJ2-7 few TRBV12-3/TRBV12-4 TGTGCCAGCAGTTTCGACAGCGCGGGAACCCTTTACGAGCAGTACTTC CASSFDSAGTLYEQYF
- TRBJ2-1 few TRBV7-6 TGTGCCAGCAGCTCCCGGGACATAGGGGAGCAGTTCTTC CASSSRDIGEQFF
- TRBJ1-5 - TRBV20-1 TGCAGTGCCTCGAGACAGAGCCTAAATCAGCCCCGGCATTTT CSASRQSLNQPRHF
TRBD2 TRBJ2-7 - TRBV20-1 TGCAGTGCTAGTATCCCAGGGAGGGCCTACGAGCAGTACTTC CSASIPGRAYEQYF
- TRBJ2-1 - TRBV4-3 TGCGCCAGCAGCCCGGGAGACAGGACAAACAATGAGCAGTTCTTC CASSPGDRTNNEQFF
TRBD1 TRBJ1-5 few TRBV25-1 TGTGCCAGCAGTGCCGGACAGGGTAGAAATCAGCCCCAGCATTTT CASSAGQGRNQPQHF
TRBD2 TRBJ2-5 few TRBV20-1 TGCAGTGTCACACCGGACGGCGGGGGAGGGACCCAGTACTTC CSVTPDGGGGTQYF
TRBD2 TRBJ2-5 - TRBV2 TGTGCCAGCAGTGACGCGAGGGGACTAGCGGGAGGGAAAGAGACCCAGTACTTC CASSDARGLAGGKETQYF
- TRBJ1-1 few TRBV4-1 TGCGCCAGCAGCCGAGAGGGGCCGGAGACTGAAGCTTTCTTT CASSREGPETEAFF
- TRBJ1-2 - TRBV9 TGTGCCAGCAGCGTAGCTGAGGGAAGGAACTATGGCTACACCTTC CASSVAEGRNYGYTF
- TRBJ2-1 many TRBV29-1 TGCAGCGCACAACTTATTGTGAGTGAGCAGTTCTTC CSAQLIVSEQFF
TRBD2 TRBJ2-1 - TRBV7-9 TGTGCCAGCAGCTTAAAGGGACTAGAGACCCAGTTCTTC CASSLKGLETQFF
TRBD2 TRBJ2-1 - TRBV7-2 TGTGCCAGCAGCGACCAGACTAGCGGGAGGAGGGGGGGGTACAATGAGCAGTTCTTC CASSDQTSGRRGGYNEQFF
- TRBJ2-7 - TRBV20-1 TGCAGTGCAAAGACGTCCCGAGGGGCGGTAGACGAGCAGTACTTC CSAKTSRGAVDEQYF
- TRBJ1-2 - TRBV4-2 TGTGCCAGCAGCCAAGAGGAGGGGCTCTATGGCTACACCTTC CASSQEEGLYGYTF